This T cell receptor (beta chain) stems from a study of blood T cell repertoires in COVID-19 (dated by TCRdb to 2018 to 2020). The study in broad terms: Samples covering the acute and convalescent phases of COVID-19 were provided by collaborators in the United States, Italy and Spain. The prospective study material was composed of cDNA or gDNA derived from T cells, B-cell-depleted T cells, or PBMCs. Subjects who had been exposed to COVID-19, were actively infected with it, or had recovered from it provided the deeply sampled blood TCRbeta repertoires that made up the dataset. The repertoires were released in a freely available public database intended as a resource for research on the immune response to SARS-CoV-2. Samples came from the ongoing ImmuneRACE study (first 160 participants) plus 1,254 subjects from 6 global collaborators. Sample metadata almost always included a de-identified subject ID, COVID-19 status, age in years and sex. HLA class I and class II types, where available, came from metadata supplied by the sample provider rather than from assay-based typing. Findings and caveats that apply to the study as a whole: How much clinical and demographic metadata was included differed by source and by participant, and the metadata was provided uncurated.

Each collaborating institution followed its own protocols to collect whole blood in K2EDTA tubes. Collaborator samples were shipped for TCRbeta analysis as frozen whole blood, isolated PBMCs, or DNA extracted from either sample type. TCRbeta CDR3 regions were amplified from genomic DNA by means of the immunoSEQ Assay, a bias-controlled multiplex PCR. Per the original workflow: The number of nucleated cells in each sample was estimated by amplification of reference gene primers within the assay. Sequence reads were collapsed and filtered to measure the absolute abundance of every unique TCRbeta CDR3 rearrangement. For each sample, productive Simpson clonality was calculated as the square root of Simpson's diversity index over productive rearrangements. TCRdb retrieved this table from immuneACCESS and kept in-frame rearrangements only. Not all clones are present; in checked studies, unresolved V genes account for under half, and no reason is known for the remainder. Clone size and the V and J calls come from that table; the DNA yielded D and trimming. Within this sample are about 230,000 clones, with approximately 80% of them counted one time only. The ten largest clones take up just under 7.5% of the sample.

As regards this clone: Its antigen target is currently unknown. Base-call qualities are not available, and no considerably larger clone is one nucleotide away.

The source is a woman in her fifties or sixties with acute or convalescent COVID-19. The material sequenced was peripheral blood.

The CDR3 protein is CASSSRTGAGDNEQFF. In nucleotides, the sequence is TGTGCCAGCAGCTCGCGGACTGGCGCGGGCGACAATGAGCAGTTCTTC. Rearrangement joined TRBV9 to TRBJ2-1, and perhaps TRBD2 as D gene, on 5 matching bases. CDR1 and CDR2 were assigned from the germline V gene as SGDLS and YYNGEE. Trimming at the junction amounts to 4 bases on V and 5 bases on J, and the germline ends lie 19 bases apart. The CDR3 contains 16 residues, cysteine and phenylalanine counted. The retained sequence is limited to the CDR3, 48 bases, with the frame set at the first base.